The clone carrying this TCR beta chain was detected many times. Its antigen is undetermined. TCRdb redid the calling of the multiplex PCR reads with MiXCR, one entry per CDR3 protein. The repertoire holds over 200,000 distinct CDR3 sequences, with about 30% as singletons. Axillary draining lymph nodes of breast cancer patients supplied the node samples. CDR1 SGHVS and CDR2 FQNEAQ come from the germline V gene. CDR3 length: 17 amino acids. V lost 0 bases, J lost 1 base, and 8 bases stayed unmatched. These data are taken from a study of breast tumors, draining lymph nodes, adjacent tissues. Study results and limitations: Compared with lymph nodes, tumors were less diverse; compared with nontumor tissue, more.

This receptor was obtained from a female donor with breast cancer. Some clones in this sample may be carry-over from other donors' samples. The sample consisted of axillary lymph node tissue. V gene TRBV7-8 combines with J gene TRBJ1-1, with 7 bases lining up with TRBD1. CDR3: CASSLARKGQQNTEAFF. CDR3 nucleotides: TGTGCCAGCAGCTTAGCGCGTAAGGGACAGCAGAACACTGAAGCTTTCTTT.